This TCR beta chain was obtained from a study of identical twins. Points on this clonotype: Its antigen is unidentified.

The study, taken as a whole, reports: In zero-insertion analyses, partial confounding could arise from invariant MAIT and iNKT cells. Insertions were fewer in abundant cord blood beta clonotypes, whereas memory repertoires showed none of this pattern.

Germline assignment: CDR1 MDHEN and CDR2 SYDVKM. Trimming pared 5 bases from V and 3 bases from J, leaving 11 bases between. The CDR3 is 13 residues long. Each CDR3 protein is one row after TCRdb ran MiXCR on the 5' RACE reads. The table lists 1.5 million to 2 million distinct CDR3 sequences, around a third of them singletons, with approximately 0.25% in the top ten. The receptor was derived from a newborn girl in good health. The V and J genes are TRBV28 and TRBJ2-7, with no clear D. The sequenced sample was cord blood. CDR3 loop: CASSNPVGYEQYF. The CDR3, as DNA: TGTGCCAGCAGTAATCCGGTAGGCTACGAGCAGTACTTC.